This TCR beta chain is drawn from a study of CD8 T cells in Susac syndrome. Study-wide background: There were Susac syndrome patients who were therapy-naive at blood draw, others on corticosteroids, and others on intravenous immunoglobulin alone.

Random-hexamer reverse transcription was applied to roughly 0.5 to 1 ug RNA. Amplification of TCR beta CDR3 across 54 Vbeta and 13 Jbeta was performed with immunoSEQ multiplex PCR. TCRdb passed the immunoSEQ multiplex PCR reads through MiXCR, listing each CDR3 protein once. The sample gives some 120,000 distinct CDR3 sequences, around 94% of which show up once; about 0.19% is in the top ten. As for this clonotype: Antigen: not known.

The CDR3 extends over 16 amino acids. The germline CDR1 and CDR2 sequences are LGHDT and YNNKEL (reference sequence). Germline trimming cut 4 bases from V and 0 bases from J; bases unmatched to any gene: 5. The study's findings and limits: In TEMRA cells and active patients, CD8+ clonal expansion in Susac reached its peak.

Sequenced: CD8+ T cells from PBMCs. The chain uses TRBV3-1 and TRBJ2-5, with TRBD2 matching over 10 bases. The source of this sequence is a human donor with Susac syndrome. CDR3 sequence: CASSPYSGGNQETQYF. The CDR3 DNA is TGTGCCAGCAGCCCCTATAGCGGGGGGAACCAAGAGACCCAGTACTTC.